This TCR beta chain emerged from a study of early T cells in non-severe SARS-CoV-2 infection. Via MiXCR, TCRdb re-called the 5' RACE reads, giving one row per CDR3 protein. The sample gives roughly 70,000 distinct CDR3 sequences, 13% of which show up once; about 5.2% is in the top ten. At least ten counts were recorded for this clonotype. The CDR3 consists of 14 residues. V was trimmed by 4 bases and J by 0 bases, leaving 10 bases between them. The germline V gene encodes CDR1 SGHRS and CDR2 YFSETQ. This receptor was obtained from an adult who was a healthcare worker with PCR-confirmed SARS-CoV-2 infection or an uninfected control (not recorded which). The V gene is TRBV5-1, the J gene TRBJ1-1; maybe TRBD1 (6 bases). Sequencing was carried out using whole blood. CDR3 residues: CASSAGHLNTEAFF. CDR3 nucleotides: TGCGCCAGCAGCGCGGGACACCTGAACACTGAAGCTTTCTTT.